The T cell receptor (beta chain) described here comes from a study of T-cell memory formation after mild COVID-19. At the level of the study: TCR clustering was largely donor specific.

Researchers used 5'RACE with constant-segment primers to make TCR alpha and TCR beta cDNA libraries that carry sample barcodes and UMIs. One entry per CDR3 protein results from TCRdb running MiXCR on the 5' RACE reads. The repertoire includes 300,000 to 400,000 distinct CDR3 sequences, around 28% of them detected once, and roughly 14% sits in the top ten. Details on this clonotype: Its matching antigen is unknown.

Study-wide results and caveats: Largely, contracting CD4+ clones fell within CM and EM, and contracting CD8+ clones within EMRA. CD4/CD8 balance characterized clones contracting day 15 to 85, and CD4+ skew characterized later expanders.

This CDR3 is built from 13 residues. The V gene's germline CDR1 is MNHEY and CDR2 SVGAGI. Trimming removed 5 bases from V and 5 bases from J, with 12 bases in between. Material for sequencing was PBMCs or a T cell subset sorted from them (not recorded which). This clonotype originated in an adult woman who had mild COVID-19 (a few samples of this study predate the infection). Cell type and time point are not known. V gene TRBV6-5 combines with J gene TRBJ1-2, with D perhaps matching TRBD1 (6 bases). The CDR3 sequence: CASSHGQLYGYTF. CDR3 coding DNA: TGTGCCAGCAGTCACGGACAGTTGTATGGCTACACCTTC.